This T cell receptor beta chain was identified during a study of shared clonotypes between healthy human individuals. Study overall: A couple of women and a few men aged 18 to 49 served as donors.

Study-level results: In the sorted subsets, rarefaction showed sequencing was incomplete despite large depth. Larger richness was generally estimated for naive than memory subsets.

Some clones are missing from TCRdb's copy, which holds only in-frame ones; the method was immunoSEQ multiplex PCR. The sample comprises about 590,000 clones, roughly 96% of which are singletons, and about 0.11% rests with the top ten. For this clone: As yet, its antigen is unknown.

Terminally differentiated effector memory CD45RA+ cells were excluded by CCR7 positive selection of CD45RO-negative cells. The donors were all Caucasian adults (living in Nashville, Tennessee). Germline V gene sequence: CDR1 SGHDT, CDR2 YYEEEE. With V trimmed by 4 bases and J by 12 bases, 4 bases remained unmatched. This CDR3 is 12 amino acids long. This clonotype originated in a woman younger than 45 in good health. The chain couples TRBV5-6 to TRBJ2-6; 7 bases agree with TRBD1. Specimen: naive CD8+ T cells sorted from blood. CDR3 coding DNA: TGTGCCAGCAGCCTGACAGGGACCGTCCTGACTTTC. This sequence encodes CASSLTGTVLTF.